These 12 T cell receptor beta chains were all obtained from the same sample, sequenced in a study of blood T cell repertoires in COVID-19. Data came from immunoSEQ multiplex PCR; TCRdb stores just in-frame clones and leaves some out. The table lists about 310,000 clones, over 75% of them singletons. Source material: peripheral blood. The source is a woman in her forties or fifties who had recovered from COVID-19.

This chain uses TRBV5-1 with TRBJ2-1; TRBD2 aligns across 9 bases. The trim removed 1 base at V and 0 bases at J, leaving 2 bases unmatched. This CDR3 has 16 amino acids. The germline gives CDR1 SGHRS, CDR2 YFSETQ. The CDR3 here is CASSLSSGVSYNEQFF. In nucleotides, the CDR3 is TGCGCCAGCAGCTTGTCTAGCGGGGTCTCCTACAATGAGCAGTTCTTC. Full variable domain (remainder filled in from reference TRBV5-1 and TRBJ2-1): KAGVTQTPRYLIKTRGQQVTLSCSPISGHRSVSWYQQTPGQGLQFLFEYFSETQRNKGNFPGRFSGRQFSNSRSEMNVSTLELGDSALYLCASSLSSGVSYNEQFFGPGTRLTVL.

This clone was seen only once. This chain joins TRBV20-1 and TRBJ2-1; TRBD2 matches 9 bases. The CDR3 has 15 amino acids. CDR1 DFQATT and CDR2 SNEGSKA come from the germline V gene (reference sequence). The junction had 11 bases not matched to a gene; V was cut back by 3 bases and J by 8 bases. The CDR3: CSASMASGAGDEQFF. In DNA, the CDR3 is TGCAGTGCTAGTATGGCTAGCGGGGCGGGGGATGAGCAGTTCTTC.

The chain recombines TRBV19 with TRBJ1-1, with D hard to call. This CDR3 is 14 amino acids long. From germline, CDR1 is LNHDA and CDR2 SQIVND (reference sequence). Trimming removed 3 bases from V and 1 base from J, with 9 bases in between. DNA of the CDR3: TGTGCCAGTAGTATCCCGTGGCAGAACACTGAAGCTTTCTTT. Its translation is CASSIPWQNTEAFF.

The chain uses TRBV19 and TRBJ2-7; 9 positions agree with TRBD1. The CDR3 spans 15 residues. The J segment lost 4 bases and the V segment lost 5 bases, leaving 9 bases of the junction unmatched. Germline V CDR1 and CDR2: LNHDA, SQIVND (reference sequence). The CDR3 bases are TGTGCCAGTAGTGTTCAGGGACAGGGCCAGTACGAGCAGTACTTC. Its translation: CASSVQGQGQYEQYF. Looking up the rest from reference TRBV19 and TRBJ2-7 gives the full variable domain: DGGITQSPKYLFRKEGQNVTLSCEQNLNHDAMYWYRQDPGQGLRLIYYSQIVNDFQKGDIAEGYSVSREKKESFPLTVTSAQKNPTAFYLCASSVQGQGQYEQYFGPGTRLTVT.

This clone was seen more than once but under ten times. The gene calls are TRBV4-3 and TRBJ2-1, with 9 bases fitting TRBD2. Unmatched junction bases numbered 3, after V lost 6 bases and J lost 9 bases. Germline CDR1 LGHNA, CDR2 YSLEER. The CDR3 length is 12 residues. The CDR3 region has the DNA TGCGCCAGCAGGGGGACTAGCTTTGAGCAGTTCTTC. Protein product: CASRGTSFEQFF.

This clone has a handful of counts. V and J are TRBV10-3 and TRBJ1-1; the D gene is possibly TRBD1 (5 bases). Germline V lookup: CDR1 ENHRY, CDR2 SYGVKD. Trimming shortened V by 0 bases and J by 7 bases, and 12 bases separated the two germline ends. CDR3 length: 14 residues. This CDR3 reads CAISESGGEVEAFF. The CDR3 DNA is TGTGCCATCAGTGAGTCGGGGGGGGAGGTTGAAGCTTTCTTT.

The chain uses TRBV7-2 and TRBJ1-1, with D possibly matching TRBD1 (6 bases). Germline CDR1 reads SGHTA; CDR2 reads FQGNSA. Trimming took off 6 bases at V and 4 bases at J, with 27 bases between the two ends. The CDR3 loop spans 18 amino acids. CDR3 coding DNA: TGTGCCAGCAGTGTGGGCGGTGGGGGCGCGGGTCTCAGCACTGAAGCTTTCTTT. Its translation is CASSVGGGGAGLSTEAFF.

To note about this clone: The junction differs from germline at one of its ends, possibly a read error. This chain joins TRBV5-4 and TRBJ2-7; D is unresolved. Germline V gene lookup returns CDR1 SGHNT and CDR2 YYREEE (reference sequence). The length of the CDR3 is 15 residues. CDR3: CASSLTATSAYEQYF. The DNA for the CDR3 is TGTGCCAGCAGCTTGACCGCCACAAGCGCCTATGAGCAGTACTTC.

This sequence joins TRBV30 and TRBJ1-1; possible D gene TRBD1, 5 bases. The CDR3 is made up of 15 amino acids. Germline V gene lookup returns CDR1 GTSNPN and CDR2 SVGIG (reference sequence). Trimming cost V 4 bases and J 0 bases, with 15 bases left between them. Here the CDR3 reads CAWKPRGLMNTEAFF. CDR3 DNA: TGTGCCTGGAAGCCTCGGGGACTGATGAACACTGAAGCTTTCTTT. Variable domain in full (rest from reference TRBV30 and TRBJ1-1): SQTIHQWPATLVQPVGSPLSLECTVEGTSNPNLYWYRQAAGRGLQLLFYSVGIGQISSEVPQNLSASRPQDRQFILSSKKLLLSDSGFYLCAWKPRGLMNTEAFFGQGTRLTVV.

This clone showed up just once. This chain connects TRBV15 to TRBJ1-2, with TRBD1 matching 8 bases. Germline assignment: CDR1 LNHNV and CDR2 YYDKDF (reference sequence). V gave up 3 bases and J gave up 7 bases; unmatched junction bases: 10. The CDR3 is 15 amino acids. CDR3 sequence: CATSRGGQGRSGYTF. CDR3 nucleotide sequence: TGTGCCACCAGCAGGGGAGGACAGGGACGGAGTGGCTACACCTTC.

The chain recombines TRBV9 with TRBJ2-1; weak D call: TRBD2 (7 bases). The CDR3 has 14 residues. V shed 4 bases and J shed 6 bases, with 14 bases lying between them. Germline CDR1 and CDR2: SGDLS and YYNGEE. The chain's CDR3 is CASSRGASGNEQFF. CDR3 coding DNA: TGTGCCAGCAGCCGGGGGGCCTCGGGCAATGAGCAGTTCTTC.

The V and J genes are TRBV28 and TRBJ1-2, with 8 bases lining up with TRBD1. The CDR3 totals 12 residues. Germline lookup yields CDR1 MDHEN and CDR2 SYDVKM. V was pared by 8 bases and J by 4 bases, with 3 bases of the junction left unmatched. The CDR3 region has the DNA TGTGCCAGCGGAGACAGGGGCTATGGCTACACCTTC. Amino acids: CASGDRGYGYTF.